The T cell receptor (beta chain) described here comes from a study of T cell repertoires in cytomegalovirus infection. Study-level background: Public TCR beta signatures marked donors with CMV infection and the matching HLA.

This CDR3 contains 14 residues. Germline trimming cut 3 bases from V and 6 bases from J; bases unmatched to any gene: 6. Using its own MiXCR run on the reads, TCRdb lists one record per CDR3 protein. The sample contains around 740,000 distinct CDR3 sequences, approximately 40% of which appear only once. The sample was PBMCs. The chain has TRBV12-3 or TRBV12-4 and TRBJ2-7; 9 bases fit TRBD2. The source is a human donor in good health (CMV status not recorded). Some clones in this sample may be carry-over from other donors' samples. The CDR3 protein is CASSFGAGGGEQYF. In nucleotides, the CDR3 is TGTGCCAGCAGTTTCGGGGCGGGAGGGGGCGAGCAGTACTTC.